The sequence of this T cell receptor beta chain was determined in a study of naive and memory T cell subsets. The beta constant-region primer was an equimolar mix of two oligonucleotides covering TRBC1 and TRBC2. The ligated cDNA underwent four PCR rounds using SP2 and nested alpha and beta constant-region primers. One entry per CDR3 protein results from TCRdb running MiXCR on the UMI-ligation and nested PCR reads. The sample records roughly 140,000 distinct CDR3 sequences, about 15% being singletons. The study's findings and limits: Findings for naive and memory subsets could not be checked against ground truth.

Details on this clonotype: What it binds is not known.

Material for sequencing was naive CD4+ T cells from blood. This clonotype was sampled from a human donor in good health.

This CDR3 is CASSDPGLAGTWELFF. CDR3 nucleotide sequence: TGTGCCAGCAGCGATCCGGGACTAGCGGGAACTTGGGAGCTGTTTTTT. The chain has TRBV28 and TRBJ2-2, with 13 bases aligning to TRBD2. The CDR3 runs to 16 residues. Germline V gene lookup returns CDR1 MDHEN and CDR2 SYDVKM. V dropped 6 bases and J dropped 9; count of bases not matched to a gene: 10.